These T cell receptor beta chains were read from a single sample in a study of CD8 T cells in ankylosing spondylitis. TCRdb reprocessed the 5' RACE reads via MiXCR and lists one record per CDR3 protein. The sample shows approximately 240,000 distinct CDR3 sequences, about 11% of them seen only once. The sequencing sample was made of blood, either unsorted or a sorted T cell fraction (not recorded which). These receptor sequences come from a male donor with ankylosing spondylitis or in good health (not recorded which). Each CDR3 is given with its conserved first and last residue. The D gene is left open where the match is weak. Only part of the rows carry a size: once, few, many, or a class if the clone is expanded.

length: 19; size: many; V: TRBV3-1; J: TRBJ2-7; D: TRBD2; DNA: TGTGCCAGCAGCAACATAGGACTAGCGGGGGGCCCCAGGACCTACGAGCAGTACTTC; CDR3: CASSNIGLAGGPRTYEQYF
length: 14; size: once; V: TRBV28; J: TRBJ2-7; D: TRBD1; DNA: TGTGCCAGCAAAGGGACAGGGAGCTCCTACGCGCAGTACTTC; CDR3: CASKGTGSSYAQYF
length: 14; size: .; V: TRBV20-1; J: TRBJ2-7; D: TRBD2; DNA: TGCAGTACTAGCCGACTAGCGGGAGGCTACGAGCAGTACTTC; CDR3: CSTSRLAGGYEQYF
length: 14; size: many; V: TRBV2; J: TRBJ2-7; D: TRBD1; DNA: TGTGCCAGCAGTGAAAACAGGGGAGACTACGAGCAGTACTTC; CDR3: CASSENRGDYEQYF
length: 11; size: few; V: TRBV7-9; J: TRBJ1-2; D: .; DNA: TGTGCCAGCAGCTTGATAGGCGGCTACACCTTC; CDR3: CASSLIGGYTF
length: 15; size: .; V: TRBV6-5; J: TRBJ2-2; D: .; DNA: TGTGCCAGCAGTTCTTCAAGCGGATACACCGGGGAGCTGTTTTTT; CDR3: CASSSSSGYTGELFF
length: 17; size: many; V: TRBV12-3/TRBV12-4; J: TRBJ1-4; D: .; DNA: TGTGCCAGCAGTCTCTATCCCCTGCCGGGAGGGGATGAAAAACTGTTTTTT; CDR3: CASSLYPLPGGDEKLFF
length: 12; size: many; V: TRBV29-1; J: TRBJ2-1; D: TRBD2; DNA: TGCAGCGTTGTTACTAGCGGGAGTACAGGTGTCTTC; CDR3: CSVVTSGSTGVF
length: 13; size: many; V: TRBV5-5; J: TRBJ2-3; D: .; DNA: TGTGCCAGCGCCGGGGGGCGTTCAGATACGCAGTATTTT; CDR3: CASAGGRSDTQYF
length: 15; size: many; V: TRBV12-3/TRBV12-4; J: TRBJ2-3; D: .; DNA: TGTGCCAGCAGTTTCAACGGGGACCACACAGATACGCAGTATTTT; CDR3: CASSFNGDHTDTQYF
length: 12; size: many; V: TRBV5-1; J: TRBJ1-1; D: .; DNA: TGCGCCAGCAGCTTGGAGGGTAATGAAGCTTTCTTT; CDR3: CASSLEGNEAFF
length: 12; size: few; V: TRBV25-1; J: TRBJ2-7; D: .; DNA: TGTGCCAGCAGTAGAACACCGGGTGAGCAGTACTTC; CDR3: CASSRTPGEQYF
length: 16; size: many; V: TRBV27; J: TRBJ2-7; D: TRBD1; DNA: TGTGCCAGCAGTGACGTTTGGGGGGACAGGAACTACGAGCAGTACTTC; CDR3: CASSDVWGDRNYEQYF
length: 15; size: .; V: TRBV5-1; J: TRBJ1-5; D: .; DNA: TGCGCCAGCAGCTTGGACCCAGGGGGCAATCAGCCCCAGCATTTT; CDR3: CASSLDPGGNQPQHF
length: 14; size: many; V: TRBV10-3; J: TRBJ2-1; D: TRBD2; DNA: TGTGCCATCAGGCGGACTAGCAGTTACGATGAGCAGTTCTTC; CDR3: CAIRRTSSYDEQFF
length: 15; size: .; V: TRBV25-1; J: TRBJ1-1; D: .; DNA: TGTGCCAGCAGAGCGCGGGGCCTCATGAACACTGAAGCTTTCTTT; CDR3: CASRARGLMNTEAFF
length: 13; size: many; V: TRBV20-1; J: TRBJ2-7; D: .; DNA: TGCAGTCTCTATCCCACAGAATCCTACGAGCAGTACTTC; CDR3: CSLYPTESYEQYF
length: 15; size: many; V: TRBV5-1; J: TRBJ2-3; D: .; DNA: TGCGCCAGCAGCGGGAGGGGGGCCCGCACAGATACGCAGTATTTT; CDR3: CASSGRGARTDTQYF
length: 13; size: .; V: TRBV30; J: TRBJ2-7; D: .; DNA: TGTGCCTGGAGTGTAACAGGGTTTGGCGAGCAGTACTTC; CDR3: CAWSVTGFGEQYF
length: 13; size: .; V: TRBV11-2; J: TRBJ2-5; D: .; DNA: TGTGCCAGCAGCCCATGGGACCGGGAGACCCAGTACTTC; CDR3: CASSPWDRETQYF
length: 14; size: .; V: TRBV27; J: TRBJ2-5; D: TRBD1; DNA: TGTGCCAGCAGTTTAGGGACAGGGACTGGGACCCAGTACTTC; CDR3: CASSLGTGTGTQYF
length: 15; size: few; V: TRBV5-1; J: TRBJ2-1; D: TRBD2; DNA: TGCGCCAGCAGCCCTCGGACTAGCGGGAGGTATGAGCAGTTCTTC; CDR3: CASSPRTSGRYEQFF
length: 13; size: many; V: TRBV6-1; J: TRBJ1-2; D: .; DNA: TGTGCCAGCAGTGAAGGGGGAAAACGGGGCTACACCTTC; CDR3: CASSEGGKRGYTF
length: 16; size: many; V: TRBV15; J: TRBJ2-3; D: .; DNA: TGTGCCACCAGCAGAGATGACCGGGGATATGCAGATACGCAGTATTTT; CDR3: CATSRDDRGYADTQYF
length: 12; size: .; V: TRBV6-5; J: TRBJ1-4; D: .; DNA: TGTGCCAGTTGGACAGATAATGAAAAACTGTTTTTT; CDR3: CASWTDNEKLFF
length: 16; size: few; V: TRBV7-9; J: TRBJ2-7; D: TRBD2; DNA: TGTGCCAGCAGCTTAGCGTCTAGCGGGAGATTAGGCGAGCAGTACTTC; CDR3: CASSLASSGRLGEQYF
length: 16; size: .; V: TRBV7-6; J: TRBJ2-1; D: TRBD2; DNA: TGTGCCAGCAGCTATAGCGGGCCAAGCTCCTACAATGAGCAGTTCTTC; CDR3: CASSYSGPSSYNEQFF
length: 15; size: many; V: TRBV6-1; J: TRBJ1-4; D: TRBD1; DNA: TGTGCCAGCAGGCCCGGCAGGGGGGAGGATGAAAAACTGTTTTTT; CDR3: CASRPGRGEDEKLFF
length: 12; size: few; V: TRBV30; J: TRBJ2-3; D: .; DNA: TGTGCCTGGAGTAAGCTAGCCGATACGCAGTATTTT; CDR3: CAWSKLADTQYF
length: 15; size: few; V: TRBV18; J: TRBJ2-1; D: TRBD2; DNA: TGTGCCAGCTCCCCTTCCCAGCGGGGCTACAATGAGCAGTTCTTC; CDR3: CASSPSQRGYNEQFF
length: 17; size: few; V: TRBV6-1; J: TRBJ2-4; D: .; DNA: TGTGCCAGCAGCCCTACCCGGGCGGTACTAGCCAAAAACATTCAGTACTTC; CDR3: CASSPTRAVLAKNIQYF
length: 15; size: few; V: TRBV14; J: TRBJ2-3; D: TRBD2; DNA: TGTGCCAGCAGCCAAGAGCGGGGGGTTGAAGATACGCAGTATTTT; CDR3: CASSQERGVEDTQYF
length: 13; size: many; V: TRBV30; J: TRBJ1-1; D: .; DNA: TGTGCCTGGACCCCGACAGGGAACACTGAAGCTTTCTTT; CDR3: CAWTPTGNTEAFF
length: 13; size: many; V: TRBV5-1; J: TRBJ1-1; D: TRBD1; DNA: TGCGCCAGCAGCGGACAGGACTACACTGAAGCTTTCTTT; CDR3: CASSGQDYTEAFF
length: 15; size: many; V: TRBV10-3; J: TRBJ2-6; D: TRBD1; DNA: TGTGCCATCGGGCGGACAGGAGATGGGGCCAACGTCCTGACTTTC; CDR3: CAIGRTGDGANVLTF
length: 15; size: many; V: TRBV12-3/TRBV12-4; J: TRBJ2-3; D: TRBD1; DNA: TGTGCCAGCAGTTCGGACAGGGCCCTCACAGATACGCAGTATTTT; CDR3: CASSSDRALTDTQYF
length: 15; size: many; V: TRBV20-1; J: TRBJ1-3; D: .; DNA: TGCAGTGCTAGAGATCCGGGAACCTCTGGAAACACCATATATTTT; CDR3: CSARDPGTSGNTIYF
length: 13; size: many; V: TRBV20-1; J: TRBJ2-7; D: .; DNA: TGCAGTGCTAGAGGTGGAGGGTTGAACGAGCAGTACTTC; CDR3: CSARGGGLNEQYF
length: 15; size: many; V: TRBV10-1; J: TRBJ2-3; D: .; DNA: TGCGCCAGCAGTGAGTCGGGACGGAACACAGATACGCAGTATTTT; CDR3: CASSESGRNTDTQYF
length: 14; size: many; V: TRBV20-1; J: TRBJ2-7; D: TRBD1; DNA: TGCAGTGCTGGACAGGGGGTCCTCTCCTACGAGCAGTACTTC; CDR3: CSAGQGVLSYEQYF
length: 16; size: many; V: TRBV5-4; J: TRBJ1-1; D: .; DNA: TGTGCCAGCAGGATCGGTGGTGGCTTGGGGGGCACTGAAGCTTTCTTT; CDR3: CASRIGGGLGGTEAFF
length: 13; size: many; V: TRBV6-2/TRBV6-3; J: TRBJ2-5; D: .; DNA: TGTGCCAGCAGTTACGCAGCTGAAGAGACCCAGTACTTC; CDR3: CASSYAAEETQYF
length: 13; size: many; V: TRBV20-1; J: TRBJ1-2; D: .; DNA: TGCAGTGCTTCTGTGTTGGGGGACTATGGCTACACCTTC; CDR3: CSASVLGDYGYTF
length: 10; size: .; V: TRBV20-1; J: TRBJ1-1; D: .; DNA: TGCAGTGCCCGACCAGGCGGAGCTTTCTTT; CDR3: CSARPGGAFF
length: 12; size: many; V: TRBV10-3; J: TRBJ2-7; D: .; DNA: TGTGCCATCAGTTCGCAAAACTACGAGCAGTACTTC; CDR3: CAISSQNYEQYF
length: 16; size: few; V: TRBV5-1; J: TRBJ2-1; D: TRBD2; DNA: TGCGCCAGCAGCTCGGGGACTAGCGGGGGTTTCAATGAGCAGTTCTTC; CDR3: CASSSGTSGGFNEQFF
length: 14; size: many; V: TRBV7-2; J: TRBJ2-1; D: TRBD1; DNA: TGTGCCAGCAGCTTACTTGCAGGGGGCGATGAGCAGTTCTTC; CDR3: CASSLLAGGDEQFF